Given below is one TCR beta chain in context. Its antigen remains unidentified. The entry originates in a study of cytotoxic CD8 clonotypes in ibrutinib-treated CLL. On the study more broadly: The subjects consisted of roughly ten relapsed/refractory and roughly 15 treatment-naive individuals, with fewer than 18 IGHV unmutated. Response sampling came at median approximately twelve months of treatment, ranging roughly 6 to 36 months.

Study conclusions and caveats: There were few public clonotypes, and on treatment they contracted or stayed stable.

Looked up from germline, CDR1 is SGHAT and CDR2 is FQNNGV. The CDR3 spans 15 residues. Losses at the gene ends were 3 bases for V and 6 bases for J; bases not matched to a gene: 7. TCRdb's table, derived via immunoSEQ multiplex PCR, lists solely in-frame clones and lacks some. This repertoire shows hundreds of thousands of clones, 70% found once; its top ten account for approximately 15%. The TCR sequence derives from a human donor with chronic lymphocytic leukemia. Sequenced material: PBMCs, taken after 24 months of ibrutinib treatment. The gene calls are TRBV11-2 and TRBJ2-7, with TRBD1 identical over 11 bases. Here the CDR3 reads CASSFLDRGRLEQYF. CDR3 nucleotide sequence: TGTGCCAGCAGCTTCCTGGACAGGGGGCGCCTCGAGCAGTACTTC.